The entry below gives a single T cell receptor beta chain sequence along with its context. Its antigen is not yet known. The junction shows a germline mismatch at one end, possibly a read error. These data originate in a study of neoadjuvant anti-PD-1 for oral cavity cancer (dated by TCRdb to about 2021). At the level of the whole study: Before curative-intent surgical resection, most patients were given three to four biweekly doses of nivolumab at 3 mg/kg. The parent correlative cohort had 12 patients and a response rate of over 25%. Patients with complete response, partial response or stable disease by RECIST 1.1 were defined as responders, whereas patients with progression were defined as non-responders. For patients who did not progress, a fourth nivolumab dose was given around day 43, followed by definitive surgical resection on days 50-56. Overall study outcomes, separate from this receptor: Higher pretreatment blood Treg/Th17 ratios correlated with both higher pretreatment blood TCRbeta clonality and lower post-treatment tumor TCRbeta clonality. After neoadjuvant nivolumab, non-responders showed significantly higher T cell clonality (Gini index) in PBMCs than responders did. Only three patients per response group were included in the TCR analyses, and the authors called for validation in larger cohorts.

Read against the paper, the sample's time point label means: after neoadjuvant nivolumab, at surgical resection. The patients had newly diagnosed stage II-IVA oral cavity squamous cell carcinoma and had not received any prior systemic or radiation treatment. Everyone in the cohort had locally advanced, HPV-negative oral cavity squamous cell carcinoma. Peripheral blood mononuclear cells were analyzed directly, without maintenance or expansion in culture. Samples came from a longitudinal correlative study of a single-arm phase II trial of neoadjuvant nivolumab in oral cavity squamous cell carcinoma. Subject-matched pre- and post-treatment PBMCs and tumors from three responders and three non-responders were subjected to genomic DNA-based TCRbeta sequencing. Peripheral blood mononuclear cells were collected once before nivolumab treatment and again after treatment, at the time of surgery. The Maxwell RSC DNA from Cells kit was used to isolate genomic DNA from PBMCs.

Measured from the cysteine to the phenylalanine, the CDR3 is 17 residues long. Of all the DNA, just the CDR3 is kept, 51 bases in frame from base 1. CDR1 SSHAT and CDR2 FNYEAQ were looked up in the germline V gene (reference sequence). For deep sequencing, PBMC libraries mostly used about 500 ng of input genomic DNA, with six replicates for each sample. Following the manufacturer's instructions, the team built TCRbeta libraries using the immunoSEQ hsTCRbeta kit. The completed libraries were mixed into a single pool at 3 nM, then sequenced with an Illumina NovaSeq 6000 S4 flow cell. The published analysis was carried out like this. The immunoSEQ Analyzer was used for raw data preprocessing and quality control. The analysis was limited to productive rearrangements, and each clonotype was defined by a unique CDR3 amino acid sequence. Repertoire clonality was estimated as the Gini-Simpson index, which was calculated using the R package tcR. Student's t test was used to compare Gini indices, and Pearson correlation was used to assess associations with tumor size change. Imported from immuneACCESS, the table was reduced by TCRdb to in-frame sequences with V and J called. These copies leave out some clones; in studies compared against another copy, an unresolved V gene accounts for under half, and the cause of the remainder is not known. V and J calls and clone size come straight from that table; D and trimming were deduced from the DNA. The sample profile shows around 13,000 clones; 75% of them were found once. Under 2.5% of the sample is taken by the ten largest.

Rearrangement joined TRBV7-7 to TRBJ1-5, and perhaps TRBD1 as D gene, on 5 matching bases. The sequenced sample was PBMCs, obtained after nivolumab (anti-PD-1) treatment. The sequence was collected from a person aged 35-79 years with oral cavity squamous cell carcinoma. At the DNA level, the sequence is TGTGCTAGCAGCTCGCGGATAACCGGGACGCTCAATCAGCCCCAGCATTTT. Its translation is CASSSRITGTLNQPQHF.